Listed below are T cell receptor beta chains from one sample, sequenced in a study of shared clonotypes between healthy human individuals. TCRdb's table, derived via immunoSEQ multiplex PCR, lists solely in-frame clones and lacks some. The data contain about 490,000 clones, less than 80% of them singletons. Source material: PBMCs. The origin of the receptors is a woman in her thirties or forties in good health. Some clones in this sample may be carry-over from other donors' samples. Each CDR3 is given without its conserved first and last residue. A D gene is named only where the DNA matches it firmly. The size field is filled for only some rows; it gives once, few, many or a size class.

>TRBJ1-1|TRBV27|.|TRBD1
ASSLGIQGTGAF
>TRBJ2-2|TRBV7-3|.|TRBD2
ASSWPAGGPIGGELF
>TRBJ2-6|TRBV7-1|.|.
ASSSGITRTSRANVLT
>TRBJ2-7|TRBV28|.|.
ALGDTLTYEQY
>TRBJ1-4|TRBV5-6|.|.
ASSRTMGEKLF
>TRBJ1-2|TRBV28|.|TRBD1
ASSLLGTGPSPPYGYT
>TRBJ1-3|TRBV9|.|.
ASSGREPFSTIY
>TRBJ2-3|TRBV10-2|.|TRBD2
ASSHLGTSRFTDTQY
>TRBJ1-2|TRBV6-4|.|.
ASSRGPTGGYT
>TRBJ2-7|TRBV18|.|.
ASSPLTSYEQY
>TRBJ1-1|TRBV7-2|.|.
ASSLSLGADTEAF
>TRBJ2-7|TRBV6-1|.|.
ASSERWDGGQY
>TRBJ2-7|TRBV28|.|TRBD1
ASTPRTGASYEQY
>TRBJ2-5|TRBV27|once|TRBD1
ASGRWTGGLGETQY
>TRBJ2-1|TRBV5-1|.|TRBD2
ASSYGTSGSGEQF
>TRBJ1-5|TRBV5-4|.|.
ASSPGGGGQPQH
>TRBJ1-4|TRBV16|.|.
ASSLIATNEKLF
>TRBJ2-2|TRBV5-1|.|.
ASSVDTNTGELF
>TRBJ2-6|TRBV7-2|many|TRBD2
ASSPGTSGKLSGANVLT
>TRBJ1-5|TRBV28|.|.
ASSVRAFAGRNQPQH
>TRBJ1-4|TRBV4-1|.|.
ASSRVGGLGNEKLF
>TRBJ2-7|TRBV10-3|.|TRBD2
AIKEREGYEQY
>TRBJ2-3|TRBV4-2|few|TRBD2
ASSQPSGDGTDTQY
>TRBJ1-2|TRBV6-1|.|.
ASSEKVRSYGYT
>.|TRBV7-8|.|.
ASSLSSIVRDGVEQY
>TRBJ2-7|TRBV25-1|.|.
ASIDRFDYEQY
>TRBJ2-5|TRBV5-1|.|.
ASSLVSQGGQETQY
>TRBJ2-7|TRBV15|.|.
ATSRDFAGAGYEQY
>TRBJ1-5|TRBV6-1|.|.
ASSEHQPQH
>TRBJ1-5|TRBV28|.|.
ASSLSNNQPQH
>TRBJ2-6|TRBV18|.|.
ASSLDPLSGANVLT
>TRBJ1-4|TRBV10-3|once|.
AISESSSPGEKLF
>TRBJ2-7|TRBV6-1|.|TRBD1
ASSEGGQEDYEQY
>TRBJ1-1|TRBV5-5|.|TRBD1
ASSLTGVRTEAF
>TRBJ2-1|TRBV5-4|once|.
ASSPQRASNEQF
>TRBJ1-3|TRBV5-1|.|.
ASSSGRFDGNTIY
>TRBJ2-7|TRBV11-2|.|.
ASSRDSGGSSYEQY
>TRBJ1-5|TRBV28|.|TRBD1
ASSSGQLYSNQPQH
>TRBJ2-5|TRBV7-2|.|TRBD1
ASSFPGGRLEETQY
>TRBJ2-5|TRBV28|.|TRBD2
ASSSPPGGLWETQY
>TRBJ2-1|TRBV7-9|.|.
ASSSGTGRTSYNEQF
>TRBJ1-1|TRBV15|many|TRBD1
ATSGGQGNTEAF
>TRBJ2-7|TRBV27|.|TRBD2
ASSLAAVSYEQY
>TRBJ2-2|TRBV7-2|.|.
ASSLAVGGELF
>TRBJ2-4|TRBV2|.|.
ASSETGTKNIQY
>TRBJ2-5|TRBV19|.|TRBD1
ASGQAGQETQY
>TRBJ2-7|TRBV10-2|.|TRBD2
ASSYSGRSSYEQY
>TRBJ2-7|TRBV5-1|.|.
ASSLETGTFYEQY
>TRBJ2-5|TRBV10-3|.|TRBD2
AISDTLAGGQETQY
>TRBJ1-1|TRBV7-8|.|.
ASSPPDSEAF
>TRBJ2-6|TRBV19|once|TRBD1
ASSTGAGANVLT